This TCR beta chain originates from a study of T cell responses to AZD1222 COVID-19 vaccine. The data were produced by immunoSEQ multiplex PCR, yet TCRdb's version contains in-frame clones alone and is incomplete. Here the sample spans about 140,000 clones, 80% to 95% being singletons. This clone was observed once. This CDR3 has 16 residues. V gave up 4 bases and J gave up 2 bases; unmatched junction bases: 8. Per germline, CDR1 SGHRS and CDR2 YFSETQ. Source: peripheral blood, taken on day 0 of AZD1222 vaccination. This sequence originates from an adult in good health. The genes are TRBV5-1 and TRBJ2-3; TRBD2 agrees at 9 bases. The CDR3, as DNA: TGCGCCAGCAGCCTGTTCGGCGGGGGGGCCACAGATACGCAGTATTTT. Translation: CASSLFGGGATDTQYF.